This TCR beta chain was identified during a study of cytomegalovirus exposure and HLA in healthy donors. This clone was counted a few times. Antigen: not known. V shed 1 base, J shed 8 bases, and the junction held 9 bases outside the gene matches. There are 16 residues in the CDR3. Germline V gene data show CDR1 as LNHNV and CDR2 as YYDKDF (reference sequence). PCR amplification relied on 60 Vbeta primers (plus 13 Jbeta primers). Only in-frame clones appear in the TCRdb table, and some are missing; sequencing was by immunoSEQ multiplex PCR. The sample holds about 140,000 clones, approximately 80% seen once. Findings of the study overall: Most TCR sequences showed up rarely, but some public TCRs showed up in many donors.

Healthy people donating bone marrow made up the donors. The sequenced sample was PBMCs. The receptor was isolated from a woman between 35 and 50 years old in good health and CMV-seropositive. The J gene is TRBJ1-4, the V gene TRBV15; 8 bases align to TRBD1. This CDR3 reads CATSRALDRVGEKLFF. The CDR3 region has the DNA TGTGCCACCAGCAGAGCACTGGACAGGGTGGGGGAAAAACTGTTTTTT.